These 23 T cell receptor beta chains were all obtained from the same sample, sequenced in a study of technical replicates of blood from several donors. Assay: immunoSEQ multiplex PCR; the TCRdb copy retains only in-frame clones and omits some. The data contain 75,000 to 90,000 clones, 90% to 95% of them singletons. The source material was T cells isolated from PBMCs. The receptors shown here come from a human donor in good health.

The CDR3, as DNA: TGTGCCAGCAGCAAGATTGGGGGCCTAGCGGGAGTACTAGATACGCAGTATTTT. It is translated as CASSKIGGLAGVLDTQYF. The chain combines TRBV21-1 with TRBJ2-3; the table calls TRBD2, which could not be checked here. TRBV21-1 counts as a pseudogene. CDR3 length: 18 amino acids.

This clone appeared once. This chain joins TRBV19 and TRBJ1-2, with 7 bases aligning to TRBD1. The CDR3 runs to 13 residues. Germline CDR1 LNHDA, CDR2 SQIVND (reference sequence). V gave up 6 bases and J gave up 7 bases; unmatched junction bases: 8. The CDR3 sequence: CASSVQGDLGYTF. The CDR3, as DNA: TGTGCCAGTAGCGTCCAGGGGGACCTTGGCTACACCTTC.

The DNA of the CDR3 is TGTGCCAGCAGCCTGGACAGAGCAGATGAGACCCAGTACTTC. The encoded protein is CASSLDRADETQYF. The rearrangement links TRBV2 to TRBJ2-5; a weak D match, TRBD1 (6 bases). Trimming removed 6 bases at V and 5 bases at J, with 16 bases between. This CDR3 contains 14 residues. Germline CDR1 reads SNHLY; CDR2 reads FYNNEI.

There are a few counts of this clone. V and J are TRBV10-3 and TRBJ1-3; D unclear. The length of the CDR3 is 13 residues. Germline CDR1 reads ENHRY; CDR2 reads SYGVKD. Trimming removed 3 bases at V and 3 bases at J, with 6 bases between. The CDR3: CAISDPDGNTIYF. CDR3 coding DNA: TGTGCCATCAGTGATCCAGATGGAAACACCATATATTTT.

For this clone: Its ends do not fully match the called genes, so a read error is possible. The V gene is TRBV7-9, the J gene TRBJ2-7, with a tentative D call TRBD1 (6 bases). The CDR3 is 11 residues long. Germline values: CDR1 SEHNR, CDR2 FQNEAQ (reference sequence). The CDR3 nucleotides read TGTGCCAGCAGCTACCCCCCGGGACAAACCTTC. Amino acid sequence: CASSYPPGQTF.

The chain uses TRBV6-5 and TRBJ2-5; tentative D call: TRBD1 (6 bases). The CDR3 is 15 amino acids. Germline values: CDR1 MNHEY, CDR2 SVGAGI. V lost 5 bases, J lost 2 bases, and 15 bases lay in between. The CDR3 is CASSPVGAIQETQYF. As DNA, the CDR3 is TGTGCCAGCAGTCCGGTGGGGGCCATACAAGAGACCCAGTACTTC.

The sample holds one count of this clone. The rearrangement links TRBV7-9 to TRBJ2-2; TRBD2 agrees at 14 bases. The CDR3 contains 19 residues. The ends lost 7 bases at V and 5 bases at J; junction bases unmatched: 15. In germline, CDR1 is SEHNR, CDR2 FQNEAQ (reference sequence). CDR3 DNA: TGTGCCAGCAATCCTTCGCCCGGACTAGCGGGAGGTGGGACCGGGGAGCTGTTTTTT. This encodes CASNPSPGLAGGGTGELFF.

The CDR3 sequence is CASSLDSSYEQYF. In DNA, the CDR3 is TGTGCCAGCAGCTTAGATAGTTCCTACGAGCAGTACTTC. The genes are TRBV7-2 and TRBJ2-7; D ambiguous. This CDR3 is built from 13 residues. Germline CDR1 reads SGHTA; CDR2 reads FQGNSA. V was trimmed by 1 base and J by 1 base, leaving 5 bases between them.

With respect to this clone: Other nucleotide sequences in the sample specify the same CDR3. The rearrangement uses TRBV30 and TRBJ2-7, with D maybe TRBD2 (6 bases). The germline V and J ends were trimmed by 1 base and 1 base, with 11 bases remaining between them. The CDR3 spans 14 residues. Germline lookup yields CDR1 GTSNPN and CDR2 SVGIG (reference sequence). The CDR3 reads CAWSGGEESYEQYF. Written as DNA, the CDR3 is TGTGCCTGGAGTGGTGGGGAGGAATCCTACGAGCAGTACTTC.

The chain has TRBV6-5 and TRBJ2-7; the D gene is possibly TRBD1 (5 bases). The CDR3 is 14 amino acids. V lost 7 bases and J 0 bases, leaving 13 bases between the germline ends. CDR1 and CDR2 (germline): MNHEY, SVGAGI. The CDR3 sequence: CASKERTSSYEQYF. The CDR3, as DNA: TGTGCCAGCAAGGAACGGACATCCTCCTACGAGCAGTACTTC.

J is TRBJ1-1 and V is TRBV5-1; TRBD1 matches 10 bases. This CDR3 spans 14 amino acids. V was pared by 4 bases and J by 3 bases, with 3 bases of the junction left unmatched. The V gene's germline CDR1 is SGHRS and CDR2 YFSETQ. The CDR3 region has the DNA TGCGCCAGCAGCGCCGGGACAGGGGACACTGAAGCTTTCTTT. Encoded protein: CASSAGTGDTEAFF.

V is TRBV7-2 and J is TRBJ2-7; D unclear. The CDR3 has 15 amino acids. Trimming removed 0 bases at V and 0 bases at J, with 9 bases between. Germline V lookup: CDR1 SGHTA, CDR2 FQGNSA. CDR3 bases: TGTGCCAGCAGCTTAGCCGTAATCGGCTCCTACGAGCAGTACTTC. Amino acid sequence: CASSLAVIGSYEQYF.

This chain links TRBV6-1 with TRBJ2-7; D might be TRBD1 (6 bases). Trimming cost V 8 bases and J 1 base, with 12 bases left between them. Germline lookup yields CDR1 MNHNS and CDR2 SASEGT. The CDR3 spans 13 residues. The CDR3 protein is CASRLDSSYEQYF. For the CDR3, the DNA is TGTGCCAGCCGACTGGACAGTTCCTACGAGCAGTACTTC.

The rearrangement links TRBV4-1 to TRBJ1-2, with D possibly TRBD1 on 5 matching bases. This CDR3 comprises 14 residues. V was clipped by 3 bases and J by 2 bases, with 10 bases between them. In germline, CDR1 is MGHRA, CDR2 YSYEKL. CDR3 sequence: CASSQSGGNYGYTF. The CDR3 DNA sequence: TGCGCCAGCAGCCAGAGTGGGGGGAACTATGGCTACACCTTC.

CDR3 in DNA: TGTGCCAGCAGTTACAGGGGGGAGACCCAGTACTTC. This codes for CASSYRGETQYF. The genes are TRBV6-5 and TRBJ2-5, with a weak D call TRBD1 (6 bases). The V end lost 2 bases, the J end lost 5 bases, and 6 bases lay between the germline ends. Germline V lookup: CDR1 MNHEY, CDR2 SVGAGI. There are 12 residues in the CDR3.

The V call is TRBV4-3, the J call TRBJ2-1, with D possibly TRBD2 on 5 matching bases. Germline V gene lookup returns CDR1 LGHNA and CDR2 YSLEER. The V gene lost 1 base and the J gene lost 4 bases, with 17 bases spanning the gap. There are 17 residues in the CDR3. The CDR3 DNA follows: TGCGCCAGCAGCCAAGTCAAAAAGCTAGCAGGTTACAATGAGCAGTTCTTC. Its protein is CASSQVKKLAGYNEQFF.

The chain couples TRBV11-2 to TRBJ2-5; TRBD2 aligns across 7 bases. This CDR3 comprises 12 residues. V gave up 4 bases and J gave up 5 bases; unmatched junction bases: 1. Germline loops: CDR1 SGHAT, CDR2 FQNNGV. CDR3 in amino acids: CASSYGRETQYF. For the CDR3, the DNA is TGTGCCAGCAGCTACGGGAGGGAGACCCAGTACTTC.

The V gene is TRBV5-1, the J gene TRBJ1-1, with a tentative D call TRBD1 (6 bases). Germline V gene lookup returns CDR1 SGHRS and CDR2 YFSETQ. V was clipped by 3 bases and J by 1 base, with 13 bases between them. This CDR3 contains 15 residues. CDR3 in DNA: TGCGCCAGCAGCTCCTATACAGGGAGGAACACTGAAGCTTTCTTT. Encoded protein: CASSSYTGRNTEAFF. Full variable domain (outside the CDR3, taken from reference TRBV5-1 and TRBJ1-1): KAGVTQTPRYLIKTRGQQVTLSCSPISGHRSVSWYQQTPGQGLQFLFEYFSETQRNKGNFPGRFSGRQFSNSRSEMNVSTLELGDSALYLCASSSYTGRNTEAFFGQGTRLTVV.

This chain joins TRBV7-9 and TRBJ2-7; D uncertain. Germline CDR1 is SEHNR and CDR2 is FQNEAQ (reference sequence). Trimming cost V 5 bases and J 3 bases, with 17 bases left between them. The CDR3 length is 15 residues. The DNA of the CDR3 is TGTGCCAGCAGCCCCCCGACTTCGCAGAGCTACGAGCAGTACTTC. Protein: CASSPPTSQSYEQYF.

This chain links TRBV6-1 with TRBJ2-7, with a tentative D call TRBD1 (5 bases). The V gene lost 6 bases and the J gene lost 1 base, with 13 bases spanning the gap. CDR1 and CDR2 from the germline V gene are MNHNS and SASEGT. The CDR3 loop spans 14 amino acids. The CDR3 bases are TGTGCCAGCAGCTTACTGACAGATTCCTACGAGCAGTACTTC. Translation gives CASSLLTDSYEQYF.

V usage is TRBV9 and J usage is TRBJ2-7; possible D gene TRBD2, 6 bases. V lost 0 bases to trimming and J lost 4 bases, with 11 bases between them. Germline V gene lookup returns CDR1 SGDLS and CDR2 YYNGEE. The CDR3 runs to 14 residues. The CDR3 sequence is CASSVAEGRYEQYF. The DNA of the CDR3 is TGTGCCAGCAGCGTAGCGGAGGGGAGATACGAGCAGTACTTC.

This clone was observed once. The chain is built from TRBV7-2 and TRBJ2-4; D not certain. The CDR3 loop spans 17 amino acids. V lost 1 base and J lost 1, with 14 bases in between. Germline CDR1 is SGHTA and CDR2 is FQGNSA. The CDR3 coding sequence is TGTGCCAGCAGCTTAGACCCGACAAGTGGGGCCAAAAACATTCAGTACTTC. Protein sequence: CASSLDPTSGAKNIQYF.

This chain connects TRBV7-3 to TRBJ2-1; a possible D gene is TRBD2 (5 bases). Germline V lookup: CDR1 SGHTA, CDR2 FQGTGA. V lost 6 bases and J lost 8, with 14 bases in between. This CDR3 comprises 13 residues. The CDR3 loop is CASSRNTRDEQFF. In DNA, the CDR3 is TGTGCCAGCAGTCGTAATACTAGAGATGAGCAGTTCTTC.